This T cell receptor beta chain was sequenced in a study of T cell changes during pregnancy in multiple sclerosis. Sequencing used immunoSEQ multiplex PCR; TCRdb keeps in-frame clones, though not all of them. This table has about 69,000 clones, around 90% appearing once. The TCR originated in a female donor in good health, enrolled as a control in a pregnancy study. Sequenced here: CD4+ T cells from peripheral blood mononuclear cells, sampled in the third trimester of pregnancy.

The CDR3 reads CASSLPSVNTQYF. CDR3 nucleotides: TGTGCCAGCAGCCTTCCCTCGGTTAATACGCAGTATTTT. The V gene is TRBV11-3, the J gene TRBJ2-3; unclear D gene. Germline loops: CDR1 SGHNT, CDR2 YENEEA. V lost 5 bases and J lost 7, with 13 bases in between. The CDR3 is 13 residues long.